This TCR beta chain stems from a study of T cell changes during pregnancy in multiple sclerosis. The CDR3 runs 17 residues. Germline CDR1 reads MNHNS; CDR2 reads SASEGT. V lost 4 bases, J lost 5 bases, and 6 bases stayed unmatched. Sequenced by immunoSEQ multiplex PCR; TCRdb stores in-frame clones only, minus some. The sample has approximately 49,000 clones; 80% to 95% are singletons. The chain joins TRBV6-1 to TRBJ2-2; 14 bases match TRBD2. The starting material was CD4+ T cells from peripheral blood mononuclear cells, obtained in the second trimester of pregnancy. This clonotype was sampled from a female donor in good health, enrolled as a control in a pregnancy study. The CDR3 DNA sequence: TGTGCCAGCAGTGGACGACTAGCGGGGGGGTCTACCGGGGAGCTGTTTTTT. It yields the protein CASSGRLAGGSTGELFF.